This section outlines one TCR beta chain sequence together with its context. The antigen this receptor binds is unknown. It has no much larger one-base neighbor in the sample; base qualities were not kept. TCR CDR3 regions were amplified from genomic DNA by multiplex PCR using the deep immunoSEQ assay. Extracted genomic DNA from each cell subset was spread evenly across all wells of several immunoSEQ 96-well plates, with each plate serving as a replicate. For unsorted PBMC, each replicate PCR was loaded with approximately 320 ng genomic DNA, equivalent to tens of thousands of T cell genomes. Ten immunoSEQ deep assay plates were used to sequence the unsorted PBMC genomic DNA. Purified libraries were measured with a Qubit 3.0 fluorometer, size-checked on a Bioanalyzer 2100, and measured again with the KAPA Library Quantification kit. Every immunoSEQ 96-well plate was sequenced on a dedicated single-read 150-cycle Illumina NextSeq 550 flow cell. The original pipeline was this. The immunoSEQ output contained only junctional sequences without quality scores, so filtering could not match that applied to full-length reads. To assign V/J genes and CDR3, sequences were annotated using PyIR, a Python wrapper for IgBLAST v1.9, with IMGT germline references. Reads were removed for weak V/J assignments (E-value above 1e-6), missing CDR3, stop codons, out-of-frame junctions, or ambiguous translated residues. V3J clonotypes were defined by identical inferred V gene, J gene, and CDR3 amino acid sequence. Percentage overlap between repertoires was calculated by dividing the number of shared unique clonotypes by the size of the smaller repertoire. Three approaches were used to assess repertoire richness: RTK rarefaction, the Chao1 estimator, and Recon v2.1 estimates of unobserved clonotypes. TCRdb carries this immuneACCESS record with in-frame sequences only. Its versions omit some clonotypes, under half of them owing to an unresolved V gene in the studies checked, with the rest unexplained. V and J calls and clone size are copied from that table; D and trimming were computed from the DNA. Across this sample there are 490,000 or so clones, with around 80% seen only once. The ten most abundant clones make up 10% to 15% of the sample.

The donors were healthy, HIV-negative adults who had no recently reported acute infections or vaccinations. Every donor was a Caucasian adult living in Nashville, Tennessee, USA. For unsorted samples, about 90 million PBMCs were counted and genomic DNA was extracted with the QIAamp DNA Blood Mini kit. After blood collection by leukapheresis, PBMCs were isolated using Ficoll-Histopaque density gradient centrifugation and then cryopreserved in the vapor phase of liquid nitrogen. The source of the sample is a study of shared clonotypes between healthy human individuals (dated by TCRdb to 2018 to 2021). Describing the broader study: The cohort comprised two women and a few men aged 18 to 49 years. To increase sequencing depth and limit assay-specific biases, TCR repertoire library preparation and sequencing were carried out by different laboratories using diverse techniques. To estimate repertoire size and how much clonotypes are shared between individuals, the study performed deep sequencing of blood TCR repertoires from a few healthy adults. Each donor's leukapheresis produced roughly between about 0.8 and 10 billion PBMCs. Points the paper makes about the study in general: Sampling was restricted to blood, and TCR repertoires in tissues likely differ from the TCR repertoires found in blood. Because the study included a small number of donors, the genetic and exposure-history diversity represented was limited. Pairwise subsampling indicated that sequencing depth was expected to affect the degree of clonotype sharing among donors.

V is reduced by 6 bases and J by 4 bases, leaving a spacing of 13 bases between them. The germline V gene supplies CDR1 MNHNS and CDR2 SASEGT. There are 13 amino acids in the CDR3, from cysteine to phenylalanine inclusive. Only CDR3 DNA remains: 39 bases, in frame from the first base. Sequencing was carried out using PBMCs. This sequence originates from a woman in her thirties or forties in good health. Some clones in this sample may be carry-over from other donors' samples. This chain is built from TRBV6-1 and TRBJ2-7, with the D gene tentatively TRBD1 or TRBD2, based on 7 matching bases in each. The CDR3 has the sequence CASSARGGYEQYF. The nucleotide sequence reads TGTGCCAGCAGCGCCAGGGGGGGTTACGAGCAGTACTTC.